This T cell receptor (beta chain) was sequenced for a study of cytomegalovirus exposure and HLA in healthy donors. This CDR3 has 14 amino acids. CDR1 and CDR2 from the germline V gene are SGHRS and YFSETQ. V was shortened by 2 bases and J by 3 bases, with 10 bases between the two germline ends. The PCR contained 60 Vbeta and 13 Jbeta primers. Data came from immunoSEQ multiplex PCR; TCRdb stores just in-frame clones and leaves some out. Of 150,000 to 200,000 clones listed, 78% were seen once; the top ten hold 2.5% to 3%. The clonotype originates from a female donor in good health and CMV-seronegative. The V gene is TRBV5-1, the J gene TRBJ2-3; D gene uncertain. The specimen sequenced was PBMCs. In DNA, the CDR3 is TGCGCCAGCAGCTTAAAAAGCAATACAGATACGCAGTATTTT. This sequence encodes CASSLKSNTDTQYF.